This T cell receptor beta chain emerged from a study of PD-1 blockade in classical Hodgkin lymphoma. Study results and caveats: Healthy donors reportedly exceeded newly diagnosed patients in baseline TCR diversity. The authors have not defined what causes the repertoire differences, possibly disease activity or prior therapy.

Time point here: newly diagnosed, previously untreated cHL patient sample. Magnetic negative selection was used to purify CD4+ T cells from thawed PBMCs. As a comparison, the study used PBMCs from newly diagnosed, untreated classical Hodgkin lymphoma. On this clone: What it binds is not known.

The CDR3 spans 14 residues. The V end was cut by 6 bases, the J end by 9 bases, with 15 bases between. In germline, CDR1 is MNHEY, CDR2 SVGAGI. Sequencing used immunoSEQ multiplex PCR; TCRdb keeps in-frame clones, though not all of them. The sample lists under 35,000 clones, 89% occurring once. This receptor was identified in a human donor with classical Hodgkin lymphoma. This chain connects TRBV6-5 to TRBJ1-6; D is possibly TRBD1 (6 bases). Specimen: CD4+ T cells from blood. This chain's CDR3 is CASRLQGFGSPLHF. CDR3 DNA sequence: TGTGCCAGCAGGCTACAGGGTTTCGGTTCACCCCTCCACTTT.